Sequencing of this T cell receptor beta chain was carried out in a study of metastatic and nonmetastatic thyroid tumors. Background on the study: Malignant thyroid and benign thyroid patients provided blood and tumor or nodule tissue whose repertoires were compared.

TCRdb re-analyzed the PCR reads through MiXCR. In the table there are about 33,000 clones, about 18% of which are singletons. Before thyroid surgery, none of the patients had received any treatment. This clone has more than one count but fewer than ten. Being one base from a much bigger clone, this may be a read error. Other DNA sequences in this specimen translate into the identical CDR3. The V gene lost 4 bases and the J gene lost 2 bases, with 5 bases spanning the gap. This CDR3 is 12 amino acids long. Germline V gene lookup returns CDR1 SGHVS and CDR2 FNYEAQ. This sequence joins TRBV7-6 and TRBJ2-5, with no clear D. Sequencing was carried out using blood. The receptor comes from a female donor with papillary thyroid cancer or a benign thyroid nodule (not recorded which). Some clones in this sample may be carry-over from other donors' samples. The CDR3 is CASSSPQETQYF. The CDR3 coding sequence is TGTGCCAGCAGCTCACCACAAGAGACCCAGTACTTC.